This TCR beta chain was sequenced in a study of T cell changes during pregnancy in multiple sclerosis. V shed 0 bases, J shed 5 bases, and the junction held 14 bases outside the gene matches. CDR3 length: 17 amino acids. Germline CDR1 is GTSNPN and CDR2 is SVGIG (reference sequence). The repertoire was sequenced with immunoSEQ multiplex PCR; TCRdb's copy has only in-frame clones and lacks some. The table has tens of thousands of clones, approximately 92% seen once. This sample comprised CD4+ T cells from peripheral blood mononuclear cells, obtained in the third trimester of pregnancy. V is TRBV30 and J is TRBJ2-7, with TRBD1 matching 9 bases. The sequence was collected from a female donor with multiple sclerosis, enrolled in a pregnancy study. The CDR3 DNA follows: TGTGCCTGGAGTGTATGGTACCCGGGACAGGGTTTCCACGAGCAGTACTTC. It specifies CAWSVWYPGQGFHEQYF.